One sample yielded the 8 T cell receptor beta chains listed below, sequenced in a study of T cell clonotyping in hematopoietic cell transplantation. The method was immunoSEQ multiplex PCR; TCRdb's version includes in-frame clones alone and lacks a portion of them. Among roughly 11,000 clones listed, roughly 89% were seen once. The sequencing here drew on PBMCs, taken 100 days after allogeneic stem cell transplant. Receptor source: a female patient between 60 and 69 years old who had an allogeneic stem cell transplant from an unrelated donor, so the T cells may come from the graft donor. Some clones in this sample may be carry-over from other donors' samples.

This chain links TRBV28 with TRBJ2-7, with a weak D call TRBD2 (6 bases). The CDR3 totals 15 residues. Germline assignment: CDR1 MDHEN and CDR2 SYDVKM. Trimming cost V 3 bases and J 0 bases, with 12 bases left between them. The CDR3 reads CASSFMGLLSYEQYF. DNA for the CDR3: TGTGCCAGCAGTTTTATGGGACTCCTCTCCTACGAGCAGTACTTC.

The rearrangement uses TRBV7-9 and TRBJ2-1; tentatively, D is TRBD2 (5 bases). This CDR3 contains 13 residues. Per the germline V gene, CDR1 is SEHNR and CDR2 is FQNEAQ (reference sequence). The germline V and J ends were trimmed by 1 base and 8 bases, with 9 bases remaining between them. Here the CDR3 DNA reads TGTGCCAGCAGCTTAGAAGGGCGGGATGAGCAGTTCTTC. Translated: CASSLEGRDEQFF.

The chain carries TRBV4-3 and TRBJ2-1; D remains unclear. From germline, CDR1 is LGHNA and CDR2 YSLEER. There are 14 residues in the CDR3. V was clipped by 1 base and J by 6 bases, with 10 bases between them. The CDR3: CASSQGVSSNEQFF. CDR3 nucleotides: TGCGCCAGCAGCCAAGGTGTCAGCTCCAATGAGCAGTTCTTC.

The chain carries TRBV10-1 and TRBJ2-6, with D unclear. Trimming took off 5 bases at V and 5 bases at J, with 22 bases between the two ends. The CDR3 contains 18 residues. In germline, CDR1 is WNHNN, CDR2 SYGVQD (reference sequence). CDR3 in DNA: TGCGCCAGCAGTAAAGGCCGAGATGCACAAAGTCGGGCCAACGTCCTGACTTTC. It encodes CASSKGRDAQSRANVLTF.

This clone showed up just a few times. The V and J genes are TRBV4-3 and TRBJ2-7, with a possible D match to TRBD1 (6 bases). CDR1 is LGHNA and CDR2 is YSLEER in the germline V gene. CDR3 length equals 15 residues. With 2 bases removed from V and 0 bases from J, the gap between germline ends came to 11 bases. The CDR3 nucleotides read TGCGCCAGCAGCCAATACCGGGACATCTCCTACGAGCAGTACTTC. This translates into CASSQYRDISYEQYF.

This rearrangement joins TRBV2 to TRBJ2-1; D may be TRBD2 (5 bases). CDR1 is SNHLY, CDR2 FYNNEI, per germline. The CDR3 consists of 13 residues. V lost 8 bases and J lost 5, with 13 bases in between. CDR3 in amino acids: CASVERTNNEQFF. For the CDR3, the DNA is TGTGCCAGCGTCGAGCGGACCAACAATGAGCAGTTCTTC. The variable domain in full, with the rest retrieved from reference TRBV2 and TRBJ2-1, is EPEVTQTPSHQVTQMGQEVILRCVPISNHLYFYWYRQILGQKVEFLVSFYNNEISEKSEIFDDQFSVERPDGSNFTLKIRSTKLEDSAMYFCASVERTNNEQFFGPGTRLTVL.

The sample holds a few counts of this clone. The chain has TRBV7-9 and TRBJ2-3; 8 positions match TRBD2. CDR1 SEHNR and CDR2 FQNEAQ come from the germline V gene (reference sequence). This CDR3 is built from 17 residues. The V gene end was trimmed by 5 bases and the J gene end by 1 base; junction bases not matched to a gene: 11. The CDR3 is CASSLLTSAEGTDTQYF. The CDR3 DNA reads TGTGCCAGCAGCCTTCTGACTAGCGCGGAGGGCACAGATACGCAGTATTTT.

The rearrangement links TRBV11-1 to TRBJ2-7, with 8 bases identical to TRBD1. V lost 4 bases and J lost 0; bases outside the gene matches: 5. Germline loops: CDR1 SGHAT, CDR2 FQDESV (reference sequence). The CDR3 extends over 15 amino acids. In DNA form, the CDR3 reads TGTGCCAGCAGCTCCCAGACAGGGGTCTCCTACGAGCAGTACTTC. Translating gives CASSSQTGVSYEQYF.